This T cell receptor (beta chain) originates from a study of CD8+CD57+ T cells in acquired aplastic anemia. Profiles of TCR beta VDJ and CDR3 were generated from a genomic DNA template. TCRdb re-analysed the reads in MiXCR, keeping a single row per CDR3 protein. The sample yields about 100,000 distinct CDR3 sequences, roughly 50% seen once. The clonotype comes from a human donor in good health, serving as a control. Sequenced material: sorted CD4+, CD8+, or CD8+CD57+ T cells (not recorded which) from PBMCs.

CDR3 sequence (DNA): TGCAGTGCTAGAGATCCCGCGGGACAGGGGTTCTACAATGAGCAGTTCTTC. Its translation: CSARDPAGQGFYNEQFF. The genes are TRBV20-1 and TRBJ2-1; 10 bases fit TRBD1. With V trimmed by 0 bases and J by 3 bases, 8 bases remained unmatched. The CDR3 sequence is 17 residues long. Germline V lookup: CDR1 DFQATT, CDR2 SNEGSKA (reference sequence).